A selection of T cell receptor beta chains follows, all from one sample in a study of blood T cells in healthy people across ages. Each CDR3 protein gets one entry after TCRdb re-called the 5' RACE reads with MiXCR. Here the sample spans around 1,000,000 distinct CDR3 sequences, roughly two fifths being singletons. The specimen sequenced was blood. These receptor sequences come from a young man in good health. Each CDR3 is given without its conserved first and last residue. Clone size, where shown, is once, few, many, or a class for clones that have expanded.

v_call	j_call	clone_size	cdr3_aa
TRBV21-1	TRBJ2-4	NA	ASSTRDRVGRIAKNIQY
TRBV2	TRBJ2-5	NA	ASATGPHETQY
TRBV30	TRBJ2-3	NA	AWSRGSTDTQY
TRBV10-3	NA	NA	AIGGGYEQY
TRBV5-1	TRBJ2-1	few	ASSKAGGPYNEQF
TRBV7-6	TRBJ1-4	NA	ASSLALGQESTNEKLF
TRBV28	TRBJ2-3	few	ASSPTTSDTQY
TRBV12-3/TRBV12-4	TRBJ1-1	NA	ASSFLGSVDTEAF
TRBV4-2	TRBJ2-3	many	ASSQEGSDTQY
TRBV15	TRBJ2-3	once	ATSRELRGRVTDTQY
TRBV5-1	TRBJ2-1	NA	ASSLVGQGASVFNEQF
TRBV5-4	TRBJ2-1	NA	ASSWELSGHQQKF
TRBV10-3	TRBJ1-5	few	AISESKGAGNQPQH
TRBV4-2	TRBJ2-5	NA	ASSQEWGRGTQY
TRBV7-9	TRBJ2-3	NA	ASSLSLPGRSTDTQY
TRBV13	TRBJ2-3	NA	ASTTGGSTDTQY
TRBV9	TRBJ1-2	NA	ASSGNRANYGYT
TRBV6-2/TRBV6-3	TRBJ2-7	NA	ASAETGVIHEQY
TRBV5-5	TRBJ1-2	NA	ASSSLQRTYGYT
TRBV4-3	TRBJ2-1	NA	ASSQVGSGGACEQF
TRBV5-1	TRBJ2-3	few	ASSQGQDTQY
TRBV10-3	TRBJ1-2	NA	AINGGVGGYT
TRBV19	TRBJ2-1	NA	ATVQGASYNEQF
TRBV6-1	TRBJ1-1	NA	ASSENSSRAF
TRBV7-6	TRBJ1-4	few	ASSQTANEKLF
TRBV7-2	TRBJ1-2	few	ASSPTGYSGYT
TRBV4-3	TRBJ1-1	few	ASSQIPEGGKAF
TRBV11-2	TRBJ2-3	NA	ASSFGTALMGEDTQY
TRBV4-1	TRBJ2-3	few	ASSHLAGAAPTDTQY
TRBV10-3	TRBJ2-7	few	AISEYRVYEQY
TRBV2	TRBJ1-2	NA	ASSGLQGLYGYT
TRBV3-1	TRBJ1-1	many	ASSGDTEAF
TRBV7-9	TRBJ2-7	NA	ASSHRVNPYEQY
TRBV27	TRBJ1-5	NA	ASSMGTANQPQH
TRBV28	TRBJ1-4	NA	ASSSGQGNNEKLF
TRBV12-3/TRBV12-4	TRBJ1-2	few	ASSLHPNYGYT
TRBV6-4	TRBJ2-7	NA	ASSEQGRSNEQY
TRBV7-9	TRBJ1-1	NA	ASSFPQGSTEAF
TRBV29-1	TRBJ2-6	NA	SVRGWVDGANALT
TRBV12-3/TRBV12-4	TRBJ1-2	NA	ASSPTPTSNYGYT
TRBV4-1	TRBJ2-1	NA	ASSQVPTGWRPSGSYNKQF
TRBV5-5	TRBJ1-4	NA	ASSLDGTVKEKLF
TRBV3-1	TRBJ2-5	few	ASSQPLRDKETQY
TRBV11-2	TRBJ2-1	few	ASRRLRDPNEQF
TRBV6-2/TRBV6-3	TRBJ2-7	NA	ASSQPGQQNYEQY
TRBV11-2	TRBJ2-5	NA	ASSSDRAGETQY
TRBV7-3	TRBJ1-2	NA	ASSLGTVCGYT